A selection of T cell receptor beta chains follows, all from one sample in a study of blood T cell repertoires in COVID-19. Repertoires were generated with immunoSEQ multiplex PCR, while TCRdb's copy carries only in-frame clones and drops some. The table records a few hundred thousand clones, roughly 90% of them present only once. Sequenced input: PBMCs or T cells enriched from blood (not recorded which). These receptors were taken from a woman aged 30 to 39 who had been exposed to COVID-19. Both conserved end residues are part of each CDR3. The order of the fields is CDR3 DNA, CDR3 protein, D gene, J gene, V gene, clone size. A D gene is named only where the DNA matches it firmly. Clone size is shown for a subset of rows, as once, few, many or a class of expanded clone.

cdr3_nt: TGCGCCAGCAGCGTGGACAGCGGTTTCGCTCAGCCCCAGCATTTT; cdr3_aa: CASSVDSGFAQPQHF; d_call: .; j_call: TRBJ1-5; v_call: TRBV5-1; clone_size: .
cdr3_nt: TGCGCCAGCAGGAACAGGGACAGCCTGAACACTGAAGCTTTCTTT; cdr3_aa: CASRNRDSLNTEAFF; d_call: TRBD1; j_call: TRBJ1-1; v_call: TRBV5-1; clone_size: .
cdr3_nt: TGTGCCAGCAGCCTAACAGGTTACGAGCAGTACTTC; cdr3_aa: CASSLTGYEQYF; d_call: .; j_call: TRBJ2-7; v_call: TRBV27; clone_size: .
cdr3_nt: TGTGCCACCCCGTTGCAGAGGAACTACGAGCAGTACTTC; cdr3_aa: CATPLQRNYEQYF; d_call: .; j_call: TRBJ2-7; v_call: TRBV6-9; clone_size: .
cdr3_nt: TGTGCCAGCAGCTTGGACCGGGCGGGGACTTTCTTT; cdr3_aa: CASSLDRAGTFF; d_call: .; j_call: TRBJ1-1; v_call: TRBV5-4; clone_size: .
cdr3_nt: TGTGCCAGCACTGCGGCAGTCTACACTGAAGCTTTCTTT; cdr3_aa: CASTAAVYTEAFF; d_call: .; j_call: TRBJ1-1; v_call: TRBV7-8; clone_size: once
cdr3_nt: TGTGCCTGGAAGCCGCGGGACACCATATATTTT; cdr3_aa: CAWKPRDTIYF; d_call: .; j_call: TRBJ1-3; v_call: TRBV30; clone_size: .
cdr3_nt: TGTGCCAGCAATCGACTAGCGGGGGGCGGGGAGACCCAGTACTTC; cdr3_aa: CASNRLAGGGETQYF; d_call: TRBD2; j_call: TRBJ2-5; v_call: TRBV2; clone_size: .
cdr3_nt: TGTGCCAGCAGTTACTTAGGTGGGGGGGCCACAGATACGCAGTATTTT; cdr3_aa: CASSYLGGGATDTQYF; d_call: .; j_call: TRBJ2-3; v_call: TRBV6-5; clone_size: .
cdr3_nt: TGTGCCATCAGCGACGGGGGACAGTTCAACGAGCAGTACTTC; cdr3_aa: CAISDGGQFNEQYF; d_call: .; j_call: TRBJ2-7; v_call: TRBV10-3; clone_size: .
cdr3_nt: TGTGCCAGCAGTTGGGGGACAGGGCTGGGCTATGGCTACACCTTC; cdr3_aa: CASSWGTGLGYGYTF; d_call: TRBD1; j_call: TRBJ1-2; v_call: TRBV27; clone_size: .
cdr3_nt: TGCGCCAGCAGCCTCCTCGGGGGCACTGAAGCTTTCTTT; cdr3_aa: CASSLLGGTEAFF; d_call: .; j_call: TRBJ1-1; v_call: TRBV5-1; clone_size: .
cdr3_nt: TGTGCCAGCAGTTATCTACAGGGGATGGGGAAACTGTTTTTT; cdr3_aa: CASSYLQGMGKLFF; d_call: TRBD1; j_call: TRBJ1-4; v_call: TRBV6-5; clone_size: .
cdr3_nt: TGTGCCAGCAGTTACTCTGCCCGGGGGGGCGGCGAGCAGTACTTC; cdr3_aa: CASSYSARGGGEQYF; d_call: TRBD2; j_call: TRBJ2-7; v_call: TRBV6-5; clone_size: .
cdr3_nt: TGTGCCAGCAGCCACCGAGCGGGGGGGCTGACAGATACGCAGTATTTT; cdr3_aa: CASSHRAGGLTDTQYF; d_call: TRBD2; j_call: TRBJ2-3; v_call: TRBV14; clone_size: .
cdr3_nt: TGTGCCAGCAGCTTAGATTTGGTTGGACAGGGAGGGCAGTACTTC; cdr3_aa: CASSLDLVGQGGQYF; d_call: TRBD1; j_call: TRBJ2-7; v_call: TRBV11-2; clone_size: .
cdr3_nt: TGTGCCAGCAGCTTGGCTCTAGCGGGGGGGCCTCGGGAGCAGTACTTC; cdr3_aa: CASSLALAGGPREQYF; d_call: TRBD2; j_call: TRBJ2-7; v_call: TRBV5-8; clone_size: few
cdr3_nt: TGTGCCAGCAGTCGGACAGGCGACAGCTCCTACGAGCAGTACTTC; cdr3_aa: CASSRTGDSSYEQYF; d_call: TRBD1; j_call: TRBJ2-7; v_call: TRBV6-5; clone_size: .
cdr3_nt: TGTGCCAGCAGTCTGACAGGGGTGGGAGAAGCTTTCTTT; cdr3_aa: CASSLTGVGEAFF; d_call: TRBD1; j_call: TRBJ1-1; v_call: TRBV12-3/TRBV12-4; clone_size: once
cdr3_nt: TGTGCCAGCAGACCACTGGGGGGGTCGGACGGCTACACCTTC; cdr3_aa: CASRPLGGSDGYTF; d_call: .; j_call: TRBJ1-2; v_call: TRBV11-3; clone_size: few
cdr3_nt: TGTGCCAGCAGCCAAGATTGGGGGGGAACTAATGAAAAACTGTTTTTT; cdr3_aa: CASSQDWGGTNEKLFF; d_call: .; j_call: TRBJ1-4; v_call: TRBV3-1/TRBV3-2; clone_size: .
cdr3_nt: TGCGCCAGCAGTCGGGACTATAGGGAGCAGTACTTC; cdr3_aa: CASSRDYREQYF; d_call: TRBD2; j_call: TRBJ2-7; v_call: TRBV5-1; clone_size: .
cdr3_nt: TGTGCCAGCAGCCAATCCATTGGCGGGGGGGCCTTCTACGAGCAGTACTTC; cdr3_aa: CASSQSIGGGAFYEQYF; d_call: TRBD2; j_call: TRBJ2-7; v_call: TRBV3-1/TRBV3-2; clone_size: .
cdr3_nt: TGTGCCAGCAGCTTGGGGACAGGGAAAGGGGAGACCCAGTACTTC; cdr3_aa: CASSLGTGKGETQYF; d_call: TRBD1; j_call: TRBJ2-5; v_call: TRBV11-3; clone_size: .
cdr3_nt: TGTGCCAGCAGCTCCCCAGGAGCCTTGGCCAGCGGGGTTACCTCAGGGGTCTTC; cdr3_aa: CASSSPGALASGVTSGVF; d_call: .; j_call: TRBJ2-1; v_call: TRBV7-8; clone_size: .
cdr3_nt: TGTGCCACCAGCCACCGGGGGGCCGGAAACGAGCAGTACTTC; cdr3_aa: CATSHRGAGNEQYF; d_call: .; j_call: TRBJ2-7; v_call: TRBV24-1; clone_size: .
cdr3_nt: TGTGCCAGCAGTTCCAGGGGGTCCACCGGGGAGCTGTTTTTT; cdr3_aa: CASSSRGSTGELFF; d_call: TRBD1; j_call: TRBJ2-2; v_call: TRBV6-2/TRBV6-3; clone_size: once
cdr3_nt: TGTGCCACCAGTGCCTCGGGGGGGAACTATGGCTACACCTTC; cdr3_aa: CATSASGGNYGYTF; d_call: .; j_call: TRBJ1-2; v_call: TRBV24-1; clone_size: .
cdr3_nt: TGTGCCTGGAGTGACGGTACCGGGGAAAAACTGTTTTTT; cdr3_aa: CAWSDGTGEKLFF; d_call: .; j_call: TRBJ1-4; v_call: TRBV30; clone_size: .
cdr3_nt: TGCAGCGTGGGTACCGGGACAGGGAATCAGCCCCAGCATTTT; cdr3_aa: CSVGTGTGNQPQHF; d_call: TRBD1; j_call: TRBJ1-5; v_call: TRBV29-1; clone_size: .
cdr3_nt: TGTGCCAGCAGTTTTATTGGAGGGCTTTCAGATACGCAGTATTTT; cdr3_aa: CASSFIGGLSDTQYF; d_call: .; j_call: TRBJ2-3; v_call: TRBV28; clone_size: .
cdr3_nt: TGTGCCAGCAGCTTCAGGAGGGGGCAGAGCTCCTATAATTCACCCCTCCACTTT; cdr3_aa: CASSFRRGQSSYNSPLHF; d_call: TRBD1; j_call: TRBJ1-6; v_call: TRBV11-2; clone_size: .
cdr3_nt: TGTGCCAGCAGCTCGGACAGAGGCAGCAATCAGCCCCAGCATTTT; cdr3_aa: CASSSDRGSNQPQHF; d_call: .; j_call: TRBJ1-5; v_call: TRBV5-4; clone_size: few
cdr3_nt: TGTGCCAGCAGTGGGTGGGGTGGAGGCAGGAGTGAAAAACTGTTTTTT; cdr3_aa: CASSGWGGGRSEKLFF; d_call: .; j_call: TRBJ1-4; v_call: TRBV25-1; clone_size: .
cdr3_nt: TGTGCCAGCAGTGAACTACTCAACACCGGGGAGCTGTTTTTT; cdr3_aa: CASSELLNTGELFF; d_call: .; j_call: TRBJ2-2; v_call: TRBV6-1; clone_size: .
cdr3_nt: TGTGCCACCAGTGCCACTTCGGAGCGGTTTCGGGGCTCTGGGGCCAACGTCCTGACTTTC; cdr3_aa: CATSATSERFRGSGANVLTF; d_call: .; j_call: TRBJ2-6; v_call: TRBV24-1; clone_size: .
cdr3_nt: TGTGCCAGCTCACCGTTACAGGGGCACTATGGCTACACCTTC; cdr3_aa: CASSPLQGHYGYTF; d_call: TRBD1; j_call: TRBJ1-2; v_call: TRBV18; clone_size: .
cdr3_nt: TGCGCCAGCAGATTTGACAGGGGCAGCTACGAGCAGTACTTC; cdr3_aa: CASRFDRGSYEQYF; d_call: TRBD1; j_call: TRBJ2-7; v_call: TRBV4-1; clone_size: .
cdr3_nt: TGCGCCAGCAGCTTGGAGGTGGTCACCGGACGGACAAACTCTGGAAACACCATATATTTT; cdr3_aa: CASSLEVVTGRTNSGNTIYF; d_call: .; j_call: TRBJ1-3; v_call: TRBV5-1; clone_size: .
cdr3_nt: TGCGCCAGCAGCTTGGCGGGTTACTTTACAGATACGCAGTATTTT; cdr3_aa: CASSLAGYFTDTQYF; d_call: .; j_call: TRBJ2-3; v_call: TRBV5-1; clone_size: .
cdr3_nt: TGTGCCAGCAGTGGGGACAGGGTAGACGCTTCTTACTATGGCTACACCTTC; cdr3_aa: CASSGDRVDASYYGYTF; d_call: TRBD1; j_call: TRBJ1-2; v_call: TRBV6-1; clone_size: .
cdr3_nt: TGTGCCAGCAGTCTAGACAGCTCTAATGAAAAACTGTTTTTT; cdr3_aa: CASSLDSSNEKLFF; d_call: .; j_call: TRBJ1-4; v_call: TRBV2; clone_size: .
cdr3_nt: TGTGCCAGCAGCCAAGGGGCAGGAAATAGCAATCAGCCCCAGCATTTT; cdr3_aa: CASSQGAGNSNQPQHF; d_call: .; j_call: TRBJ1-5; v_call: TRBV3-1/TRBV3-2; clone_size: .
cdr3_nt: TGTGCCAGCAGCCAGCTCGAGGACACTGAAGCTTTCTTT; cdr3_aa: CASSQLEDTEAFF; d_call: .; j_call: TRBJ1-1; v_call: TRBV14; clone_size: .
cdr3_nt: TGTGCCAGCAGCTTGGAATTGGGGCATGGCTACACCTTC; cdr3_aa: CASSLELGHGYTF; d_call: .; j_call: TRBJ1-2; v_call: TRBV5-6; clone_size: .
cdr3_nt: TGCAGTGCTAGTATGGCTAGCGGGGGCTACGAGCAGTACTTC; cdr3_aa: CSASMASGGYEQYF; d_call: TRBD2; j_call: TRBJ2-7; v_call: TRBV20-1; clone_size: .
cdr3_nt: TGTGCCAGCAGCTTAGATGCAGAGACAAGGTGGGATTTT; cdr3_aa: CASSLDAETRWDF; d_call: .; j_call: TRBJ1-3; v_call: TRBV7-2; clone_size: .
cdr3_nt: TGCGCCAGCAGCTTACAGGGGTTCAGGAACACTGAAGCTTTCTTT; cdr3_aa: CASSLQGFRNTEAFF; d_call: TRBD1; j_call: TRBJ1-1; v_call: TRBV5-1; clone_size: once
cdr3_nt: TGTGCCAGCAGCTACTCGGGATGGGCAGCCGCTAATGAAAAACTGTTTTTT; cdr3_aa: CASSYSGWAAANEKLFF; d_call: .; j_call: TRBJ1-4; v_call: TRBV5-5; clone_size: .
cdr3_nt: TGTGCCAGCAGCTACCGGACAAGCAATGAAAAACTGTTTTTT; cdr3_aa: CASSYRTSNEKLFF; d_call: .; j_call: TRBJ1-4; v_call: TRBV7-8; clone_size: .
cdr3_nt: TGTGCCAGCAGCTTAGTGCCTGGGCGCGGCTACACCTTC; cdr3_aa: CASSLVPGRGYTF; d_call: .; j_call: TRBJ1-2; v_call: TRBV7-2; clone_size: .